A single sample is the source of the 29 T cell receptor beta chains below, sequenced in a study of shared clonotypes between healthy human individuals. Repertoires were generated with immunoSEQ multiplex PCR, while TCRdb's copy carries only in-frame clones and drops some. The data contain 2 million to 2.5 million clones, over 90% of them singletons. Sequenced material: naive CD4+ T cells from PBMCs. Indicated subset: CD45RA+ positively selected. The receptors derive from a man in his late teens or twenties in good health. Some clones in this sample may be carry-over from other donors' samples.

V is TRBV7-9 and J is TRBJ2-5; 12 bases are a match to TRBD1. The CDR3 has 15 residues. Germline V gene data show CDR1 as SEHNR and CDR2 as FQNEAQ (reference sequence). The junction had 10 bases not matched to a gene; V was cut back by 10 bases and J by 4 bases. The CDR3 sequence: CAIAPGQGAGETQYF. DNA of the CDR3: TGTGCCATAGCCCCGGGACAGGGGGCGGGAGAGACCCAGTACTTC.

The chain links TRBV18 to TRBJ1-4; no clear D. Germline V gene data show CDR1 as KGHSH and CDR2 as LQKENI. The CDR3 runs to 16 residues. Trimming pared 2 bases from V and 6 bases from J, leaving 16 bases between. CDR3 bases: TGTGCCAGCTCACCATCTCAACCCAGTGACTATGAAAAACTGTTTTTT. This gives the protein CASSPSQPSDYEKLFF. Based on the CDR3 plus reference TRBV18 and TRBJ1-4, the full variable domain is NAGVMQNPRHLVRRRGQEARLRCSPMKGHSHVYWYRQLPEEGLKFMVYLQKENIIDESGMPKERFSAEFPKEGPSILRIQQVVRGDSAAYFCASSPSQPSDYEKLFFGSGTQLSVL.

The chain carries TRBV9 and TRBJ1-4; the D is unclear. Trimming pared 3 bases from V and 7 bases from J, leaving 16 bases between. CDR3 size: 15 residues. CDR1 and CDR2 (germline): SGDLS, YYNGEE. CDR3 nucleotides: TGTGCCAGCAGCGCCGAGGGTGGGATTAGTGAAAAACTGTTTTTT. Amino acid sequence: CASSAEGGISEKLFF.

The chain recombines TRBV7-7 with TRBJ2-7; no reliable D call. The germline V gene encodes CDR1 SSHAT and CDR2 FNYEAQ (reference sequence). The V end lost 4 bases, the J end lost 3 bases, and 10 bases lay between the germline ends. There are 13 residues in the CDR3. CDR3 in amino acids: CASSSGPIYEQYF. CDR3 coding DNA: TGTGCCAGCAGCTCTGGACCAATCTACGAGCAGTACTTC.

The chain uses TRBV10-3 and TRBJ2-1; D not resolved. CDR1 and CDR2 from the germline V gene are ENHRY and SYGVKD. Deletions cut 5 bases from V and 0 bases from J, with 17 bases between. The CDR3 runs 17 residues. The CDR3 bases are TGTGCCATCAGTCCTTACAGTCCGGCAGGCTCCTACAATGAGCAGTTCTTC. This gives the protein CAISPYSPAGSYNEQFF.

This chain uses TRBV7-3 with TRBJ2-3; possible D gene TRBD2, 6 bases. The CDR3 runs 15 residues. Germline CDR1 SGHTA, CDR2 FQGTGA. V gave up 1 base and J gave up 3 bases, with 11 bases separating them. CDR3 in amino acids: CASSLIRAGTDTQYF. In nucleotides, the CDR3 is TGTGCCAGCAGCTTAATCCGGGCGGGAACAGATACGCAGTATTTT.

The chain couples TRBV9 to TRBJ2-2; the D gene could be TRBD1 or TRBD2 (5 bases each). This CDR3 is built from 17 residues. Germline V gene data show CDR1 as SGDLS and CDR2 as YYNGEE. V was trimmed by 2 bases and J by 0 bases, leaving 14 bases between them. In nucleotides, the CDR3 is TGTGCCAGCAGCGTCGGTTTGGGGACCACGAACACCGGGGAGCTGTTTTTT. Translated: CASSVGLGTTNTGELFF.

The chain carries TRBV27 and TRBJ1-1; D ambiguous. The germline CDR1 and CDR2 sequences are MNHEY and SMNVEV (reference sequence). The CDR3 consists of 17 residues. V lost 8 bases and J lost 0, with 22 bases in between. CDR3 loop: CASSPAGASRVNTEAFF. CDR3 in DNA: TGTGCCAGCTCCCCCGCTGGCGCATCCCGGGTGAACACTGAAGCTTTCTTT.

This chain uses TRBV4-1 with TRBJ2-2; D might be TRBD1 or TRBD2, each matching 5 bases. With 1 base removed from V and 1 base from J, the gap between germline ends came to 10 bases. The CDR3 covers 16 residues. CDR1 and CDR2 (germline): MGHRA, YSYEKL. The CDR3 nucleotides are TGCGCCAGCAGCCAAGCGGGACGGAGGAACACCGGGGAGCTGTTTTTT. Amino acid sequence: CASSQAGRRNTGELFF.

The rearrangement joins TRBV28 to TRBJ2-7; TRBD1 is a possible D gene (5 bases). CDR1 is MDHEN and CDR2 is SYDVKM in the germline V gene. There are 15 residues in the CDR3. V was pared by 6 bases and J by 3 bases, with 18 bases between. The CDR3 here is CASRPGLSGFYEQYF. DNA for the CDR3: TGTGCCAGCAGGCCAGGGCTGTCTGGATTCTACGAGCAGTACTTC.

A word on this clone: At the DNA level, this CDR3 is encoded by other sequences in the same sample as well. The chain carries TRBV14 and TRBJ2-7; 8 nucleotides agree with TRBD1. CDR1 is SGHDN and CDR2 is FVKESK in the germline V gene. V trimming: 4 bases; J trimming: 4 bases; junction bases outside the gene matches: 3. This CDR3 is built from 13 residues. The CDR3 bases are TGTGCCAGCAGCCGGACAGGGTCGTACGAGCAGTACTTC. Residues: CASSRTGSYEQYF.

The CDR3 is CASTSGQWNEKLFF. CDR3 DNA sequence: TGTGCCAGCACCTCAGGACAGTGGAATGAAAAACTGTTTTTT. The V and J genes are TRBV7-9 and TRBJ1-4, with a possible D match to TRBD1 (6 bases). This CDR3 contains 14 residues. Germline values: CDR1 SEHNR, CDR2 FQNEAQ (reference sequence). V lost 7 bases and J 5 bases, leaving 14 bases between the germline ends.

In this sample, this clone turned up once. The chain combines TRBV30 with TRBJ2-6; perhaps TRBD2 as D (6 bases). Germline values: CDR1 GTSNPN, CDR2 SVGIG (reference sequence). The V and J ends lost 3 bases and 12 bases respectively, with 18 bases between them. The CDR3 is 14 residues long. CDR3 in DNA: TGTGCCTGGAGGAGGAGGGCCCCGTTGTCCGTCCTGACTTTC. Translating it yields CAWRRRAPLSVLTF.

CDR3 in amino acids: CASSILSDNEKLFF. The DNA for the CDR3 is TGCGCCAGCAGCATCCTCAGCGATAATGAAAAACTGTTTTTT. This sequence joins TRBV5-1 and TRBJ1-4; D remains ambiguous. Trimming removed 4 bases at V and 4 bases at J, with 11 bases between. The CDR3 length is 14 residues. Germline V gene lookup returns CDR1 SGHRS and CDR2 YFSETQ.

About this clone itself: The junction shows a germline mismatch at one end, possibly a read error. The same CDR3 can be traced to other DNA sequences in this sample. V gene TRBV2 combines with J gene TRBJ1-4; perhaps TRBD1 as D (6 bases). From germline, CDR1 is SNHLY and CDR2 FYNNEI. This CDR3 comprises 14 residues. CDR3 DNA sequence: TGTGCCAGCAGTGGGACGGGGGCTAACGAAAAACTGTTTTTT. Translating gives CASSGTGANEKLFF. The full variable domain, its missing parts supplied by reference TRBV2 and TRBJ1-4, is EPEVTQTPSHQVTQMGQEVILRCVPISNHLYFYWYRQILGQKVEFLVSFYNNEISEKSEIFDDQFSVERPDGSNFTLKIRSTKLEDSAMYFCASSGTGANEKLFFGSGTQLSVL.

About this clone itself: At the DNA level, this CDR3 is encoded by other sequences in the same sample as well. The V call is TRBV5-1, the J call TRBJ2-2; D remains unclear. The CDR3 has 15 residues. Trimming removed 0 bases at V and 1 base at J, with 7 bases between. Germline assignment: CDR1 SGHRS and CDR2 YFSETQ. The CDR3 reads CASSLGDMNTGELFF. In DNA, the CDR3 is TGCGCCAGCAGCTTGGGGGATATGAACACCGGGGAGCTGTTTTTT. Full variable domain (rest looked up from reference TRBV5-1 and TRBJ2-2): KAGVTQTPRYLIKTRGQQVTLSCSPISGHRSVSWYQQTPGQGLQFLFEYFSETQRNKGNFPGRFSGRQFSNSRSEMNVSTLELGDSALYLCASSLGDMNTGELFFGEGSRLTVL.

The V and J genes are TRBV15 and TRBJ1-2, with 9 bases identical to TRBD1. CDR3 length: 15 amino acids. Germline trimming cut 1 base from V and 4 bases from J; bases unmatched to any gene: 4. Germline V gene lookup returns CDR1 LNHNV and CDR2 YYDKDF (reference sequence). The chain's CDR3 is CATSRGSGQGYGYTF. The CDR3 DNA follows: TGTGCCACCAGCAGAGGATCGGGACAGGGCTATGGCTACACCTTC. The whole variable domain, filled in from reference TRBV15 and TRBJ1-2, reads DAMVIQNPRYQVTQFGKPVTLSCSQTLNHNVMYWYQQKSSQAPKLLFHYYDKDFNNEADTPDNFQSRRPNTSFCFLDIRSPGLGDTAMYLCATSRGSGQGYGYTFGSGTRLTVV.

This clone has a single count. The gene calls are TRBV7-9 and TRBJ1-4, with D possibly being TRBD1 (5 bases). CDR1 and CDR2 (germline): SEHNR, FQNEAQ (reference sequence). V lost 2 bases to trimming and J lost 6 bases, with 7 bases between them. The CDR3 extends over 13 amino acids. CDR3 sequence reads: CASSLRGDEKLFF. The CDR3 DNA is TGTGCCAGCAGCTTAAGGGGTGATGAAAAACTGTTTTTT.

The rearrangement uses TRBV7-2 and TRBJ1-5, with D possibly being TRBD1 (6 bases). The CDR3 length is 16 residues. Germline lookup yields CDR1 SGHTA and CDR2 FQGNSA. The germline V and J ends were trimmed by 1 base and 7 bases, with 17 bases remaining between them. The CDR3 region has the DNA TGTGCCAGCAGCTTAGGGTGGGGGGCAAGGAGGCAGCCCCAGCATTTT. This gives the protein CASSLGWGARRQPQHF.

The J gene is TRBJ2-7, the V gene TRBV6-5, with TRBD1 matching over 8 bases. Germline values: CDR1 MNHEY, CDR2 SVGAGI. The V gene end was trimmed by 2 bases and the J gene end by 6 bases; junction bases not matched to a gene: 9. The CDR3 is 15 residues long. The DNA for the CDR3 is TGTGCCAGCAGTTACCCGACAGGGGTTAAGGGCGAGCAGTACTTC. Translated, it gives CASSYPTGVKGEQYF.

The J gene is TRBJ2-5, the V gene TRBV5-1, with D hard to call. The CDR3 extends over 11 amino acids. CDR1 is SGHRS, CDR2 YFSETQ, per germline. The V and J ends lost 4 bases and 0 bases respectively, with 1 base between them. The CDR3 nucleotides read TGCGCCAGCAGCCACCAAGAGACCCAGTACTTC. This sequence encodes CASSHQETQYF.

This clone was detected only once. Here the CDR3 DNA reads TGTGCCAGTAGTATAGGTGTGGCGGCAACCACAGATACGCAGTATTTT. Translating it yields CASSIGVAATTDTQYF. The V gene is TRBV19, the J gene TRBJ2-3; D unclear. Between the trimmed V and J ends, which lost 1 base and 2 bases, there was a span of 13 bases. The length of the CDR3 is 16 residues. Looked up from germline, CDR1 is LNHDA and CDR2 is SQIVND (reference sequence). Full variable domain (missing parts from reference TRBV19 and TRBJ2-3): DGGITQSPKYLFRKEGQNVTLSCEQNLNHDAMYWYRQDPGQGLRLIYYSQIVNDFQKGDIAEGYSVSREKKESFPLTVTSAQKNPTAFYLCASSIGVAATTDTQYFGPGTRLTVL.

The chain employs TRBV23-1 and TRBJ2-7, with D perhaps TRBD2 (6 bases). TRBV23-1 is an ORF; its function is uncertain. The V end was cut by 1 base, the J end by 4 bases, with 14 bases between. There are 15 residues in the CDR3. CDR3 sequence reads: CASSQWGLRGYEQYF. CDR3 sequence (DNA): TGCGCCAGCAGTCAATGGGGACTGAGAGGTTACGAGCAGTACTTC.

This chain joins TRBV28 and TRBJ1-3; possible D gene TRBD1, 6 bases. Germline values: CDR1 MDHEN, CDR2 SYDVKM. The germline V and J ends were trimmed by 5 bases and 0 bases, with 17 bases remaining between them. The CDR3 sequence is 17 residues long. As DNA, the CDR3 is TGTGCCAGCAGTCGAGTATCCAGGGGCTCCTCTGGAAACACCATATATTTT. It is translated as CASSRVSRGSSGNTIYF. Filled out from reference TRBV28 and TRBJ1-3, the complete variable domain reads DVKVTQSSRYLVKRTGEKVFLECVQDMDHENMFWYRQDPGLGLRLIYFSYDVKMKEKGDIPEGYSVSREKKERFSLILESASTNQTSMYLCASSRVSRGSSGNTIYFGEGSWLTVV.

Concerning this clone itself: This sample also contains other DNA sequences that code for the same CDR3. This rearrangement joins TRBV9 to TRBJ2-7; a possible D gene is TRBD2 (6 bases). This CDR3 contains 15 residues. With 0 bases removed from V and 2 bases from J, the gap between germline ends came to 12 bases. Per germline, CDR1 SGDLS and CDR2 YYNGEE. The CDR3 region has the DNA TGTGCCAGCAGCGTAGGAGGTAGCGGAACCTACGAGCAGTACTTC. Its protein product is CASSVGGSGTYEQYF.

V gene TRBV28 combines with J gene TRBJ2-3, with TRBD2 matching over 7 bases. From germline, CDR1 is MDHEN and CDR2 SYDVKM. Trimming removed 4 bases from V and 4 bases from J; junction bases left unmatched: 20. The CDR3 contains 19 residues. This chain's CDR3 is CASSSLLRREKVLPDTQYF. The CDR3 DNA follows: TGTGCCAGCAGTTCCCTCCTCAGGCGGGAGAAGGTTCTACCAGATACGCAGTATTTT.

This clone was recorded once. Distinct nucleotide sequences in the sample also encode this CDR3. This sequence joins TRBV29-1 and TRBJ2-7; 9 nucleotides match TRBD2. V was clipped by 4 bases and J by 4 bases; unmatched bases: 5. CDR3 size: 13 residues. CDR1 SQVTM and CDR2 ANQGSEA come from the germline V gene. CDR3 sequence (DNA): TGCAGCGTTGGGGCGGGAGGGTCTTACGAGCAGTACTTC. As protein: CSVGAGGSYEQYF.

This clone was counted between two and nine times. The sample contains more than one DNA sequence encoding this CDR3. The chain combines TRBV7-2 with TRBJ1-2; possibly TRBD1 for D (5 bases). V lost 3 bases, J lost 4 bases, and 6 bases lay in between. This CDR3 is 12 amino acids long. Germline loops: CDR1 SGHTA, CDR2 FQGNSA. The CDR3 spells CASSLDTYGYTF. CDR3 coding DNA: TGTGCCAGCAGCTTGGACACCTATGGCTACACCTTC.

The chain carries TRBV25-1 and TRBJ2-1; D perhaps matches TRBD1 (5 bases). Deletions cut 8 bases from V and 8 bases from J, with 13 bases between. This CDR3 region has 12 residues. Looked up from germline, CDR1 is MGHDK and CDR2 is SYGVNS. DNA of the CDR3: TGTGCCAGCTCCCGAAGGGGTTATGAGCAGTTCTTC. Protein: CASSRRGYEQFF. The whole variable domain, remainder taken from reference TRBV25-1 and TRBJ2-1, is EADIYQTPRYLVIGTGKKITLECSQTMGHDKMYWYQQDPGMELHLIHYSYGVNSTEKGDLSSESTVSRIRTEHFPLTLESARPSHTSQYLCASSRRGYEQFFGPGTRLTVL.